This passage covers 21 T cell receptor beta chains from one sample sequenced in a study of Graves' ophthalmopathy and Graves' hyperthyroidism (dated by TCRdb to the late 2010s). The sequencer listed for this sample is Illumina HiSeq 2000. For repertoire sequencing, the TCR beta CDR3 regions were amplified from RNA transcripts. A first-round RT-PCR used HTBI primers with the Qiagen OneStep RT-PCR kit, followed by a second-round multiplex PCR, size selection and purification. In-frame beta chains were kept once TCRdb had trimmed the public reads at Q25 with fastp and called clones with MiXCR. Duplicate CDR3 protein sequences are folded into a single record with the most common DNA and genes. In all, the sample holds roughly 1.1 million distinct CDR3 sequences, and roughly two fifths of those were seen once. The ten largest clones take up 11% of the sample. Sequencing was done on a sample of peripheral blood or thyroid tissue (not recorded which). Receptors were obtained from an adult man with Graves' hyperthyroidism.

The chain joins TRBV7-2 to TRBJ1-5; TRBD1 agrees at 8 bases. The germline CDR1 and CDR2 sequences are SGHTA and FQGNSA. This CDR3 contains 16 residues. The J segment lost 4 bases and the V segment lost 5 bases, leaving 10 bases of the junction unmatched. CDR3 protein: CASSQGGQGKNQPQHF. The CDR3 DNA sequence: TGTGCCAGCAGCCAGGGCGGACAGGGAAAAAATCAGCCCCAGCATTTT.

This clonotype showed up many times. The gene calls are TRBV5-1 and TRBJ1-1, with 7 bases lining up with TRBD1. Looked up from germline, CDR1 is SGHRS and CDR2 is YFSETQ. After removal of 5 bases from V and 0 bases from J, the junction contained 7 bases not matched to a gene. This CDR3 region has 15 residues. For the CDR3, the DNA is TGCGCCAGCAGTACGGACAGGTTCATGAACACTGAAGCTTTCTTT. Protein sequence: CASSTDRFMNTEAFF. Full variable domain (remainder filled in from reference TRBV5-1 and TRBJ1-1): KAGVTQTPRYLIKTRGQQVTLSCSPISGHRSVSWYQQTPGQGLQFLFEYFSETQRNKGNFPGRFSGRQFSNSRSEMNVSTLELGDSALYLCASSTDRFMNTEAFFGQGTRLTVV.

V is TRBV7-2 and J is TRBJ1-5; 10 positions agree with TRBD1. Germline loops: CDR1 SGHTA, CDR2 FQGNSA. The CDR3 spans 14 residues. Losses at the gene ends were 10 bases for V and 9 bases for J; bases not matched to a gene: 12. The CDR3 sequence is CATSGQGPGWPQHF. CDR3 sequence (DNA): TGTGCCACCTCGGGACAGGGGCCTGGATGGCCCCAGCATTTT.

This clonotype was detected many times. The chain joins TRBV29-1 to TRBJ2-2, with 12 bases fitting TRBD1. V dropped 6 bases and J dropped 6; count of bases not matched to a gene: 11. Per germline, CDR1 SQVTM and CDR2 ANQGSEA. This CDR3 region has 16 residues. In nucleotides, the CDR3 is TGCAGCGTCCTAACCGGGACAGGGGGCATGGCCGGGGAGCTGTTTTTT. Translating gives CSVLTGTGGMAGELFF.

The chain is built from TRBV7-9 and TRBJ2-5; D might be TRBD2 (6 bases). CDR3 size: 16 residues. Per the germline V gene, CDR1 is SEHNR and CDR2 is FQNEAQ (reference sequence). Between the trimmed V and J ends, which lost 1 base and 4 bases, there was a span of 16 bases. The CDR3 protein is CASSLVAEGGGETQYF. The CDR3 DNA follows: TGTGCCAGCAGCTTAGTCGCGGAGGGTGGTGGAGAGACCCAGTACTTC.

This clonotype occurred a few times. The V and J genes are TRBV6-2 or TRBV6-3 and TRBJ1-2, with 9 bases lining up with TRBD1. CDR3 size: 14 residues. J was trimmed by 7 bases and V by 3 bases; bases with no gene match: 6. Germline-derived CDR1 and CDR2 are MNHEY and SVGEGT. The CDR3 DNA follows: TGTGCCAGCAGTTATCTCGGACAGGGGACTGGCTACACCTTC. Protein: CASSYLGQGTGYTF.

This clonotype was recorded once. V usage is TRBV9 and J usage is TRBJ2-7; TRBD2 might be the D (6 bases). This CDR3 is 12 amino acids long. In germline, CDR1 is SGDLS, CDR2 YYNGEE. V was trimmed by 3 bases and J by 7 bases, leaving 11 bases between them. The CDR3 is CASSEGLGEQYF. The CDR3 DNA sequence: TGTGCCAGCAGCGAGGGACTTGGAGAGCAGTACTTC.

This clonotype was picked up a small number of times. This rearrangement joins TRBV6-5 to TRBJ2-5, with 7 positions matching TRBD2. Germline V gives CDR1 MNHEY, CDR2 SVGAGI. V lost 6 bases, J lost 4 bases, and 5 bases stayed unmatched. This CDR3 contains 13 residues. In DNA form, the CDR3 reads TGTGCCAGCAGGTCGACTAGCTTAGAGACCCAGTACTTC. The encoded protein is CASRSTSLETQYF.

The chain links TRBV29-1 to TRBJ1-1; the D is unclear. Trimming took off 6 bases at V and 2 bases at J, with 13 bases between the two ends. The CDR3 is 13 residues long. Germline CDR1 and CDR2: SQVTM and ANQGSEA. In DNA form, the CDR3 reads TGCAGCGTCGTGGACCCCGGTAACACTGAAGCTTTCTTT. Translating gives CSVVDPGNTEAFF. Full variable domain (remainder filled in from reference TRBV29-1 and TRBJ1-1): SAVISQKPSRDICQRGTSLTIQCQVDSQVTMMFWYRQQPGQSLTLIATANQGSEATYESGFVIDKFPISRPNLTFSTLTVSNMSPEDSSIYLCSVVDPGNTEAFFGQGTRLTVV.

A remark on this clonotype: This may be a read error: a much more frequent sequence differs by one nucleotide. This chain links TRBV28 with TRBJ1-5; a weak D match, TRBD1 (5 bases). Germline-derived CDR1 and CDR2 are MDHEN and SYDVKM. The CDR3 consists of 13 residues. The CDR3 here is CACRRQHNQPQHF. As DNA, the CDR3 is TGTGCCTGCAGGAGACAGCACAATCAGCCCCAGCATTTT.

The rearrangement uses TRBV6-5 and TRBJ1-1; D is unclear. This CDR3 is 14 amino acids long. CDR1 is MNHEY and CDR2 is SVGAGI in the germline V gene. Trimming removed 6 bases at V and 4 bases at J, with 15 bases between. In nucleotides, the CDR3 is TGTGCCAGCAGCCTCCGCCCTGCGGGCACTGAAGCTTTCTTT. It encodes CASSLRPAGTEAFF.

The genes are TRBV7-2 and TRBJ2-5, with TRBD2 matching 9 bases. The CDR3 has 15 amino acids. Germline V lookup: CDR1 SGHTA, CDR2 FQGNSA. V shed 3 bases, J shed 7 bases, and the junction held 9 bases outside the gene matches. As DNA, the CDR3 is TGTGCCAGCAGCTTTTCGAGCGGGGGGAGTTGGACCCAGTACTTC. Translation gives CASSFSSGGSWTQYF.

This sequence joins TRBV7-8 and TRBJ2-5; 11 bases fit TRBD1. The CDR3 consists of 16 residues. Germline-derived CDR1 and CDR2 are SGHVS and FQNEAQ. J was trimmed by 4 bases and V by 5 bases; bases with no gene match: 9. The chain's CDR3 is CASSLGRTGGGETQYF. CDR3 bases: TGTGCCAGCAGCCTCGGTAGGACAGGGGGCGGAGAGACCCAGTACTTC.

This clonotype was seen a handful of times. One base away lies a much larger clone, so this may be a sequencing read error. The CDR3 region is CASTTSEGNEQYF. In DNA, the CDR3 is TGTGCCAGCACCACCTCCGAGGGCAACGAGCAGTACTTC. The V gene is TRBV7-2, the J gene TRBJ2-7, with a weak D call TRBD2 (5 bases). The CDR3 has 13 amino acids. Trimming stripped 7 bases from V and 5 bases from J, with 15 bases between. Per the germline V gene, CDR1 is SGHTA and CDR2 is FQGNSA.

The genes are TRBV6-2 or TRBV6-3 and TRBJ1-1; the D gene is possibly TRBD1 (6 bases). Trimming pared 5 bases from V and 6 bases from J, leaving 13 bases between. The CDR3 loop spans 13 amino acids. The germline V gene has CDR1 MNHEY and CDR2 SVGEGT. The CDR3 sequence: CASSPRQEAEAFF. CDR3 nucleotides: TGTGCCAGCAGTCCCAGACAGGAAGCTGAAGCTTTCTTT.

This clonotype has just one count. CDR3 sequence reads: CASRVEGVSSYEQYF. The CDR3 DNA sequence: TGTGCCAGTAGGGTCGAAGGGGTTAGCTCCTACGAGCAGTACTTC. The chain combines TRBV19 with TRBJ2-7; TRBD1 is a possible D gene (5 bases). Trimming stripped 6 bases from V and 0 bases from J, with 15 bases between. CDR1 is LNHDA, CDR2 SQIVND, per germline (reference sequence). This CDR3 region has 15 residues.

The chain joins TRBV7-9 to TRBJ1-1; TRBD1 matches 10 bases. The CDR3 consists of 16 residues. V shed 5 bases, J shed 1 base, and the junction held 7 bases outside the gene matches. The germline V gene has CDR1 SEHNR and CDR2 FQNEAQ (reference sequence). Here the CDR3 DNA reads TGTGCCAGCAGCGCGTCGACAGGGGGCGCGAACACTGAAGCTTTCTTT. This codes for CASSASTGGANTEAFF.

Of note for this clonotype: This sequence may be a read error, since a much larger clone differs from it by one base. V is TRBV20-1 and J is TRBJ2-7; D is possibly TRBD1 (5 bases). This CDR3 is built from 11 residues. CDR1 and CDR2 from the germline V gene are DFQATT and SNEGSKA (reference sequence). The ends were cut back, 6 bases at V and 6 bases at J, with 12 bases in the middle. The CDR3 bases are TGCAGTGCCATGGCAGGGATCGAGCAGTACTTC. Its translation: CSAMAGIEQYF.

Many counts were recorded for this clonotype. The chain couples TRBV2 to TRBJ1-3; D not certain. In germline, CDR1 is SNHLY, CDR2 FYNNEI. With 6 bases removed from V and 0 bases from J, the gap between germline ends came to 12 bases. This CDR3 contains 15 residues. This chain's CDR3 is CASSPTGPSGNTIYF. CDR3 nucleotides: TGTGCCAGCAGCCCCACGGGCCCCTCTGGAAACACCATATATTTT. Together with reference TRBV2 and TRBJ1-3, the CDR3 gives the full variable domain: EPEVTQTPSHQVTQMGQEVILRCVPISNHLYFYWYRQILGQKVEFLVSFYNNEISEKSEIFDDQFSVERPDGSNFTLKIRSTKLEDSAMYFCASSPTGPSGNTIYFGEGSWLTVV.

The chain uses TRBV9 and TRBJ1-2; a possible D gene is TRBD1 (5 bases). Trimming pared 4 bases from V and 0 bases from J, leaving 13 bases between. CDR1 is SGDLS and CDR2 is YYNGEE in the germline V gene. The CDR3 has 15 amino acids. CDR3 protein: CASSHPGRTNYGYTF. Written as DNA, the CDR3 is TGTGCCAGCAGCCACCCGGGACGGACTAACTATGGCTACACCTTC.

In its sample, this clonotype was seen many times. The rearrangement links TRBV5-8 to TRBJ1-1, with D unresolved. Per the germline V gene, CDR1 is SGHTS and CDR2 is YDEGEE. There are 14 residues in the CDR3. Trimming cost V 2 bases and J 1 base, with 9 bases left between them. CDR3 amino acids: CASSFAGKNTEAFF. Written as DNA, the CDR3 is TGTGCCAGCAGCTTCGCAGGCAAGAACACTGAAGCTTTCTTT.